These 7 T cell receptor beta chains were sequenced from one sample in a study of blood T cells in healthy people across ages. Together with a sample-barcoded 5' primer, a J-beta primer mix was included in a second PCR lasting roughly 6 to 12 cycles. One entry per CDR3 protein, called by TCRdb with MiXCR from the 5' RACE reads. Here the sample spans over 950,000 distinct CDR3 sequences, roughly half being singletons. The material sequenced was blood. The receptor source for this set is a woman aged 60-70 years in good health.

A remark on this clonotype: An end of the junction does not agree with germline; a read error may underlie this. This chain joins TRBV7-8 and TRBJ2-7, with 8 bases identical to TRBD2. Germline lookup yields CDR1 SGHVS and CDR2 FQNEAQ. CDR3 length: 13 residues. For the CDR3, the DNA is TGTGCCGGCAGCTTAACGGGGGGGAGGGAGCAGTACTTC. Its protein product is CAGSLTGGREQYF.

This chain connects TRBV27 to TRBJ2-6, with D possibly matching TRBD1 (5 bases). Germline loops: CDR1 MNHEY, CDR2 SMNVEV (reference sequence). The CDR3 loop spans 16 amino acids. Trimming removed 2 bases from V and 0 bases from J, with 8 bases in between. CDR3 residues: CASSLLRASGANVLTF. In DNA, the CDR3 is TGTGCCAGCAGTTTACTCAGGGCCTCTGGGGCCAACGTCCTGACTTTC.

The chain combines TRBV7-7 with TRBJ2-7; 8 bases match TRBD2. The CDR3 contains 17 residues. V lost 1 base to trimming and J lost 0 bases; unmatched junction nucleotides: 8. Germline CDR1 and CDR2: SSHAT and FNYEAQ (reference sequence). The chain's CDR3 is CASSLGETSESSYEQYF. The DNA of the CDR3 is TGTGCCAGCAGCTTAGGCGAGACTAGCGAGAGCTCCTACGAGCAGTACTTC. Combining the CDR3 with reference TRBV7-7 and TRBJ2-7 gives the whole variable domain GAGVSQSPRYKVTKRGQDVTLRCDPISSHATLYWYQQALGQGPEFLTYFNYEAQPDKSGLPSDRFSAERPEGSISTLTIQRTEQRDSAMYRCASSLGETSESSYEQYFGPGTRLTVT.

CDR3 in amino acids: CASRLFTSGETQYF. For the CDR3, the DNA is TGTGCCAGCAGGCTTTTCACTAGCGGGGAGACCCAGTACTTC. The gene calls are TRBV6-5 and TRBJ2-5; 9 bases line up with TRBD2. The V segment lost 6 bases and the J segment 5 bases; nucleotides outside the gene matches: 7. The CDR3 contains 14 residues. Germline CDR1 and CDR2: MNHEY and SVGAGI.

V and J are TRBV7-9 and TRBJ2-1; 9 bases agree with TRBD1. The germline gives CDR1 SEHNR, CDR2 FQNEAQ (reference sequence). The CDR3 covers 14 residues. The V and J ends lost 9 bases and 5 bases, in that order; junction bases with no gene match: 8. The CDR3 region has the DNA TGTGCCAGTCACCCGGGACAGGGCCACAATGAGCAGTTCTTC. This gives the protein CASHPGQGHNEQFF.

This clonotype came up a few times. CDR3 residues: CASSTASGRGSEQFF. The CDR3 region has the DNA TGTGCCAGCAGCACCGCTAGCGGGCGAGGGAGTGAGCAGTTCTTC. V gene TRBV7-2 combines with J gene TRBJ2-7; TRBD2 matches at 8 bases. The end of the DNA is better explained by TRBJ2-1, so the J call may be wrong. This CDR3 has 15 amino acids. Germline lookup yields CDR1 SGHTA and CDR2 FQGNSA.

The V gene is TRBV12-3 or TRBV12-4, the J gene TRBJ2-6; TRBD1 aligns across 9 bases. The junction had 19 bases not matched to a gene; V was cut back by 6 bases and J by 1 base. There are 21 residues in the CDR3. This CDR3 reads CASRGQGSDLRVLSGANVLTF. In DNA form, the CDR3 reads TGTGCCAGCAGAGGACAGGGGTCGGACCTAAGAGTTTTATCTGGGGCCAACGTCCTGACTTTC.